The source of this TCR beta chain is a study of regulatory T cells in long-lasting Graves disease. Through Arm-PCR of CDR3 regions and iRepertoire HTBI primers, TCR beta libraries were built. MiXCR was run by TCRdb on the multiplex PCR reads, yielding one entry per CDR3 protein. Of hundreds of thousands of distinct CDR3 sequences in the sample, less than 25% were seen once. Per germline, CDR1 MDHEN and CDR2 SYDVKM. The ends lost 5 bases at V and 7 bases at J; junction bases unmatched: 15. The CDR3 totals 17 residues. This sample's time point: persistent/refractory GD, antithyroid drugs over 5 years with positive TRAb. From PBMCs, RNA was extracted and then used to make the TCR library.

V is TRBV28 and J is TRBJ1-5, with 9 bases fitting TRBD1. The TCR comes from a female donor with Graves disease. The sample was peripheral blood mononuclear cells (PBMCs), taken when the disease was refractory, from a patient treated with antithyroid drugs. The CDR3, as DNA: TGTGCCAGCAGTACATCTGGAGGGGACAGGGTAACACAGCCCCAGCATTTT. Its protein is CASSTSGGDRVTQPQHF.